Below are 17 T cell receptor beta chains sequenced from a single sample in a study of T cells in Graves' hyperthyroidism and ophthalmopathy (dated by TCRdb to the late 2010s). Libraries were built with multiplex PCR. Sequencing relied on an Illumina HiSeq 2000. Amplification of TCR beta CDR3 regions was carried out from RNA transcripts. The TCR CDR3 was subjected to a first round of RT-PCR using the HTBI primer set and the Qiagen OneStep RT-PCR kit. TCRdb trimmed the raw reads at Q25, called clones with MiXCR and kept productive beta chains. Each CDR3 protein appears once, grouped with its most common genes and DNA. In this sample the table shows more than 450,000 distinct CDR3 sequences, just under 20% of which occur a single time. The ten largest make up 47% of the sample. Sequencing was done on a sample of blood. Receptor source: a man aged 40-49 years with Graves' ophthalmopathy.

This clonotype was seen only once. An end of the junction differs from the germline gene, which may be a read error. The chain couples TRBV6-5 to TRBJ1-5; TRBD1 agrees at 8 bases. Looked up from germline, CDR1 is MNHEY and CDR2 is SVGAGI. The CDR3 contains 16 residues. The CDR3 loop is CASSSSWTGSNQPQHF. The DNA of the CDR3 is TGTGCCAGCAGTTCCTCTTGGACAGGGAGCAACCAGCCCCAGCATTTT.

This sequence joins TRBV11-2 and TRBJ1-2; no firm D call. The CDR3 extends over 17 amino acids. CDR1 SGHAT and CDR2 FQNNGV come from the germline V gene. Trimming took 4 bases from V and 3 from J, leaving 21 bases between them. For the CDR3, the DNA is TGTGCCAGCAGCTCTCCCCCCGCGGCAGGCGAGTACTATGGCTACACCTTC. Amino acid sequence: CASSSPPAAGEYYGYTF.

The sample holds many counts of this clonotype. The chain employs TRBV5-1 and TRBJ2-3; no firm D call. The CDR3 runs to 14 residues. Trimming removed 6 bases at V and 0 bases at J, with 11 bases between. Per the germline V gene, CDR1 is SGHRS and CDR2 is YFSETQ. The CDR3 protein is CASMGSTSTDTQYF. Here the CDR3 DNA reads TGCGCCAGCATGGGCTCTACTAGCACAGATACGCAGTATTTT. Together with reference TRBV5-1 and TRBJ2-3, the CDR3 gives the full variable domain: KAGVTQTPRYLIKTRGQQVTLSCSPISGHRSVSWYQQTPGQGLQFLFEYFSETQRNKGNFPGRFSGRQFSNSRSEMNVSTLELGDSALYLCASMGSTSTDTQYFGPGTRLTVL.

This clonotype appeared many times. This sequence joins TRBV20-1 and TRBJ2-7, with 7 bases fitting TRBD1. The CDR3 contains 13 residues. Trimming removed 6 bases from V and 7 bases from J; junction bases left unmatched: 12. Germline values: CDR1 DFQATT, CDR2 SNEGSKA (reference sequence). CDR3 coding DNA: TGCAGTGCCCCGACAGGGTTTAGACAGGAGCAGTACTTC. Translation: CSAPTGFRQEQYF.

In this sample, this clonotype turned up many times. J is TRBJ2-7 and V is TRBV7-2, with 7 bases lining up with TRBD2. V was pared by 5 bases and J by 2 bases, with 9 bases of the junction left unmatched. This CDR3 spans 15 amino acids. Germline V gene data show CDR1 as SGHTA and CDR2 as FQGNSA. CDR3 nucleotide sequence: TGTGCCAGCAGCGGGGGGAGGGGCGGGGCCTACGAGCAGTACTTC. Amino acids: CASSGGRGGAYEQYF. Full variable domain (remainder filled in from reference TRBV7-2 and TRBJ2-7): GAGVSQSPSNKVTEKGKDVELRCDPISGHTALYWYRQSLGQGLEFLIYFQGNSAPDKSGLPSDRFSAERTGGSVSTLTIQRTQQEDSAVYLCASSGGRGGAYEQYFGPGTRLTVT.

The chain's CDR3 is CASSYPAGGGQPQHF. In nucleotides, the CDR3 is TGTGCCAGCAGTTACCCGGCGGGGGGCGGTCAGCCCCAGCATTTT. The chain has TRBV6-2 or TRBV6-3 and TRBJ1-5, with D possibly being TRBD1 (6 bases). Germline V gene sequence: CDR1 MNHEY, CDR2 SVGEGT. This CDR3 has 15 residues. V lost 2 bases and J 6 bases, leaving 14 bases between the germline ends.

This clonotype was counted many times. The chain couples TRBV12-3 or TRBV12-4 to TRBJ2-1, with 8 bases that match TRBD2. CDR3 size: 18 residues. The V segment lost 1 base and the J segment 4 bases; nucleotides outside the gene matches: 12. CDR3 in DNA: TGTGCCAGCAGTTTAGACCGGGGGGGACTTCTCCCTTACAATGAGCAGTTCTTC. Translated, it gives CASSLDRGGLLPYNEQFF.

This clonotype was seen repeatedly, ten times or more. The chain is built from TRBV12-3 or TRBV12-4 and TRBJ2-7; TRBD2 aligns across 10 bases. V lost 4 bases and J lost 5; bases outside the gene matches: 11. CDR3 length equals 16 residues. For the CDR3, the DNA is TGTGCCAGCAGTTCCACTACCGGGACTAGCGTAAACGAGCAGTACTTC. This translates into CASSSTTGTSVNEQYF.

In this sample, this clonotype turned up a few times. The chain joins TRBV28 to TRBJ2-6, with 7 bases matching TRBD1. The CDR3 is 16 residues long. CDR1 is MDHEN and CDR2 is SYDVKM in the germline V gene. Trimming removed 8 bases from V and 3 bases from J; junction bases left unmatched: 10. Here the CDR3 reads CASYPGGWDGANVLTF. CDR3 nucleotide sequence: TGTGCCAGCTACCCAGGGGGATGGGATGGGGCCAACGTCCTGACTTTC.

A few counts support this clonotype. The chain links TRBV18 to TRBJ2-1, with 10 bases fitting TRBD1. The CDR3 runs to 16 residues. In germline, CDR1 is KGHSH, CDR2 LQKENI. Trimming at V came to 3 bases and at J to 8 bases, leaving 10 bases not matched to a gene. DNA of the CDR3: TGTGCCAGCTCACCGTTCCCGGGACAGGGGCCCTATGAGCAGTTCTTC. Its translation is CASSPFPGQGPYEQFF.

This clonotype was counted many times. The V gene is TRBV30, the J gene TRBJ2-2; TRBD1 is a possible D gene (5 bases). Germline CDR1 is GTSNPN and CDR2 is SVGIG (reference sequence). V was trimmed by 4 bases and J by 1 base, leaving 7 bases between them. The CDR3 has 13 amino acids. CDR3 protein: CAWNTGNTGELFF. The CDR3 DNA reads as TGTGCCTGGAACACAGGGAACACCGGGGAGCTGTTTTTT.

This clonotype was detected ten times or more. The chain combines TRBV5-1 with TRBJ2-3; the match to TRBD2 covers 11 bases. CDR1 SGHRS and CDR2 YFSETQ come from the germline V gene. The CDR3 is made up of 16 amino acids. V was pared by 0 bases and J by 5 bases, with 5 bases of the junction left unmatched. The CDR3: CASSLDSGRALDTQYF. In DNA, the CDR3 is TGCGCCAGCAGCTTGGATAGCGGGAGGGCCTTAGATACGCAGTATTTT.

This clonotype was detected a few times. The rearrangement joins TRBV11-2 to TRBJ1-3, with D perhaps TRBD1 (5 bases). V was cut by 1 base and J by 0 bases, with 10 bases left in between. This CDR3 contains 16 residues. CDR1 SGHAT and CDR2 FQNNGV come from the germline V gene. CDR3 in amino acids: CASSLGHRPSGNTIYF. In DNA, the CDR3 is TGTGCCAGCAGCTTAGGGCACAGGCCCTCTGGAAACACCATATATTTT.

The chain combines TRBV4-2 with TRBJ2-3; 8 nucleotides align to TRBD2. The trim removed 9 bases at V and 0 bases at J, leaving 5 bases unmatched. Germline V gene lookup returns CDR1 LGHNA and CDR2 YNFKEQ. The CDR3 has 14 residues. CDR3 in DNA: TGTGCCAGTACGCCGGGGGGGAGCACAGATACGCAGTATTTT. Translation: CASTPGGSTDTQYF.

The gene calls are TRBV5-1 and TRBJ2-5; D is undetermined. The V and J ends lost 2 bases and 2 bases respectively, with 7 bases between them. The CDR3 has 13 amino acids. Germline CDR1 reads SGHRS; CDR2 reads YFSETQ. As DNA, the CDR3 is TGCGCCAGCAGCTTTGTCAGACAAGAGACCCAGTACTTC. It translates to CASSFVRQETQYF.

A few counts support this clonotype. The gene calls are TRBV7-8 and TRBJ2-4, with TRBD2 matching over 13 bases. The V gene end was trimmed by 5 bases and the J gene end by 3 bases; junction bases not matched to a gene: 13. This CDR3 is built from 19 residues. Per germline, CDR1 SGHVS and CDR2 FQNEAQ. The CDR3, as DNA: TGTGCCAGCAGCCCCCCTCGACTAGCGGGGGGCGGAGGCAAAAACATTCAGTACTTC. Its protein is CASSPPRLAGGGGKNIQYF.

This clonotype was found once. The rearrangement uses TRBV2 and TRBJ2-5; 16 bases match TRBD2. Trimming removed 5 bases from V and 9 bases from J; junction bases left unmatched: 6. The CDR3 consists of 15 residues. Germline V lookup: CDR1 SNHLY, CDR2 FYNNEI. This chain's CDR3 is CASSIGTSGGGSQYF. In DNA form, the CDR3 reads TGTGCCAGCAGTATTGGGACTAGCGGGGGGGGGTCCCAGTACTTC.